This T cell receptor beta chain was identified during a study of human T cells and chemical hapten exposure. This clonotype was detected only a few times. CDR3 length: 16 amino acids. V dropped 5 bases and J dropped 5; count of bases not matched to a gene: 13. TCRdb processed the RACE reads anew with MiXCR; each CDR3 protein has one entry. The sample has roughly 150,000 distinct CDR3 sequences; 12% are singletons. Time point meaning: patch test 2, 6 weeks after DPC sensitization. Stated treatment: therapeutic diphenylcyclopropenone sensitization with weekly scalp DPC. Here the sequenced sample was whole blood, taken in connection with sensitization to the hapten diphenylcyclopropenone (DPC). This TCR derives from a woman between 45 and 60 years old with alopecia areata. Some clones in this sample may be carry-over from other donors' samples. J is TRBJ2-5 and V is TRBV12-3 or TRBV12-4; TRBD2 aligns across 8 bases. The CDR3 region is CASSPSGSGSRETQYF. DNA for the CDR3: TGTGCCAGCAGTCCTTCCGGGAGCGGGAGCAGGGAGACCCAGTACTTC.